A selection of T cell receptor beta chains follows, all from one sample in a study of PD-1 and CTLA-4 blockade in melanoma. Some clones are missing from TCRdb's copy, which holds only in-frame ones; the method was immunoSEQ multiplex PCR. Counted here are about 31,000 clones, under 95% occurring once; the ten biggest clones make up about 8.6%. The sample was CD8+ T cells from peripheral blood, taken from a patient given anti-PD-1 treatment. These receptors were collected from a human donor with melanoma. CDR3s include the opening cysteine and the closing phenylalanine or tryptophan. Fields, in order: V gene, J gene, clone size, D gene, CDR3 DNA, CDR3 protein. A D gene is named only where the DNA matches it firmly. Rows may omit the clone size; those that give it use once, few, many or a size class.

>TRBV7-9|TRBJ1-3|-|-
TGTGCCAGCAGCTTAGAAGGGCACACCATATATTTT
CASSLEGHTIYF
>TRBV7-9|TRBJ2-1|-|-
TGTGCCAGCGGTGGACACCAACAATTCGATGAGCAGTTCTTC
CASGGHQQFDEQFF
>TRBV9|TRBJ2-1|-|TRBD2
TGTGCCAGCAGCGTAGAAGGACTAGCGGGAGGAACATACAATGAGCAGTTCTTC
CASSVEGLAGGTYNEQFF
>TRBV28|TRBJ1-1|-|-
TGTGCCAGCACCTCGCTGCGCCAGAACACTGAAGCTTTCTTT
CASTSLRQNTEAFF
>TRBV3-1/TRBV3-2|TRBJ2-2|-|-
TGTGCCAGCAGCCAATATGGAGCAGGGTCCGGGGAGCTGTTTTTT
CASSQYGAGSGELFF
>TRBV6-1|TRBJ2-1|once|TRBD2
TGTGCCAGCAGTGAAGTTAGGGCTAGCGGGGAGAGCTCCTACAATGAGCAGTTCTTC
CASSEVRASGESSYNEQFF
>TRBV19|TRBJ2-3|-|-
TGTGCCAGTAGTGTTACTAGTTATTTTGGAGATACGCAGTATTTT
CASSVTSYFGDTQYF
>TRBV29-1|TRBJ2-4|-|-
TGCAGCGTCCCGGACGGAGCATCCGTTCAGTACTTC
CSVPDGASVQYF
>TRBV6-5|TRBJ1-4|-|-
TGTGCCAGCGGGGACGGGGCAACTAATGAAAAACTGTTTTTT
CASGDGATNEKLFF
>TRBV6-5|TRBJ2-5|-|-
TGTGCCAGCAGTTTCCGACTTAGCGATTTGGGTGAGACCCAGTACTTC
CASSFRLSDLGETQYF
>TRBV6-6|TRBJ2-5|-|-
TGTGCCAGCATCCCCAGCAGTGGGGGGCAAGAGACCCAGTACTTC
CASIPSSGGQETQYF
>TRBV11-3|TRBJ2-1|-|TRBD1
TGTGCCAGCAGCGTCCGGACAGGTGAGCTCAATGAGCAGTTCTTC
CASSVRTGELNEQFF
>TRBV24-1|TRBJ2-1|-|-
TGTGCCACCAGTGGAGACGGAGGCCTTTACAATGAGCAGTTCTTC
CATSGDGGLYNEQFF
>TRBV5-1|TRBJ2-7|few|TRBD1
TGCGCCAGCAGCTCCAGGGGGAACGAGCAGTACTTC
CASSSRGNEQYF
>TRBV7-6|TRBJ2-3|-|TRBD1
TGTGCCAGCAGCTTAGGGGACAGGGCTGGAGATACGCAGTATTTT
CASSLGDRAGDTQYF
>TRBV7-9|TRBJ1-1|-|TRBD1
TGTGCCAGCAGCTCGACGGGACAGGGGACTGAAGCTTTCTTT
CASSSTGQGTEAFF
>TRBV25-1|TRBJ2-5|-|-
TGTGCCAGCAGTGGAGCCGGTACCCAGTACTTC
CASSGAGTQYF
>TRBV27|TRBJ2-1|-|-
TGTGCCAGCAGTTCCGCCCTCTACAATGAGCAGTTCTTC
CASSSALYNEQFF
>TRBV5-1|TRBJ2-7|few|TRBD1
TGCGCCAGCACCGGGACAGAGTCCTACGAGCAGTACTTC
CASTGTESYEQYF
>TRBV9|TRBJ2-1|-|-
TGTGCCAGCAGCGTAGATAGTGGGGGAAATTCCTACAATGAGCAGTTCTTC
CASSVDSGGNSYNEQFF
>TRBV7-8|TRBJ2-7|-|-
TGTGCCAGCAGCTTAGCAGGGTTCGAGCAGTACTTC
CASSLAGFEQYF
>TRBV30|TRBJ2-1|-|-
TGTGCCTGGAGTGTACTAGGGGCCAATGAGCAGTTCTTC
CAWSVLGANEQFF
>TRBV10-3|TRBJ2-1|-|-
TGTGCCATCAGTGAGTTGGCAGAGAATGAGCAGTTCTTC
CAISELAENEQFF
>TRBV4-2|TRBJ2-2|-|-
TGTGCCAGCAGCCAAGAACTGAACACCGGGGAGCTGTTTTTT
CASSQELNTGELFF
>TRBV30|TRBJ1-2|-|-
TGTGCCTGGAGTGACGGACGGAACTATGGCTACACCTTC
CAWSDGRNYGYTF
>TRBV7-9|TRBJ1-2|-|TRBD1
TGTGCCAGCAGCTTACTTTTCCGGGACAGGGGTGCCTCCGCCTTC
CASSLLFRDRGASAF
>TRBV10-3|TRBJ2-7|-|-
TGTGCCATCAGTGAGTCAGCTTACGAGCAGTACTTC
CAISESAYEQYF
>TRBV5-1|TRBJ2-1|-|-
TGCGCCAGCTCAGGTAGTGGGGGCTACAATGAGCAGTTCTTC
CASSGSGGYNEQFF
>TRBV10-3|TRBJ2-1|-|TRBD2
TGTGCCATCAGGGGGAGGGCGGACAATGAGCAGTTCTTC
CAIRGRADNEQFF
>TRBV28|TRBJ2-1|-|TRBD2
TGTGCCAGCAGTACTAGCGGGACGAGCTCCTACAATGAGCAGTTCTTC
CASSTSGTSSYNEQFF
>TRBV27|TRBJ1-1|-|TRBD1
TGTGCCAGCAGTCAACAGGGGGCGAACACTGAAGCTTTCTTT
CASSQQGANTEAFF
>TRBV15|TRBJ2-1|-|TRBD2
TGTGCCACCAGCAAAACTAGCGCCGATGAGCAGTTCTTC
CATSKTSADEQFF
>TRBV7-8|TRBJ1-5|-|TRBD1
TGTGCCAGCAGACCGGACAGGGGGAGCAATCAGCCCCAGCATTTT
CASRPDRGSNQPQHF
>TRBV4-1|TRBJ1-1|-|-
TGCGCCAGCAGCAAGGAGGCGGGCGACACTGAAGCTTTCTTT
CASSKEAGDTEAFF
>TRBV6-5|TRBJ1-1|once|TRBD1
TGTGCCAGCAGTTCGGGGACAGGGGGGTACACTGAAGCTTTCTTT
CASSSGTGGYTEAFF
>TRBV9|TRBJ1-1|-|TRBD1
TGTGCCAGCAGCGTATTAGGGGGCAGGGAGGGTGTCACTGAAGCTTTCTTT
CASSVLGGREGVTEAFF
>TRBV5-6|TRBJ2-7|-|-
TGTGCCAGCAGCTTGGCCAGCTCCTACGAGCAGTACTTC
CASSLASSYEQYF
>TRBV12-3/TRBV12-4|TRBJ2-1|-|-
TGTGCCAGCAGCCTTAGGGAGCAGTTCTTC
CASSLREQFF
>TRBV6-5|TRBJ2-2|-|-
TGTGCCAGCACAGGACACCCCTACACCGGGGAGCTGTTTTTT
CASTGHPYTGELFF
>TRBV7-9|TRBJ1-4|-|-
TGTGCCACCCCACTTAGATCGGCGGCAAATAATGAAAAACTGTTTTTT
CATPLRSAANNEKLFF
>TRBV2|TRBJ2-3|-|-
TGTGCCAGCAGTGGGGGGTCTACCACAGATACGCAGTATTTT
CASSGGSTTDTQYF
>TRBV7-8|TRBJ2-1|-|TRBD2
TGTGCCAGCAGCTTGGGGGGAGGGCTTTTGGATGAGCAGTTCTTC
CASSLGGGLLDEQFF
>TRBV11-2|TRBJ1-1|-|-
TGTGCCAGCAGCTCGGACACTTTGAACACTGAAGCTTTCTTT
CASSSDTLNTEAFF
>TRBV5-4|TRBJ1-1|-|-
TGTGCCAGCAGCTTGGAGGGGGGGATGAACACTGAAGCTTTCTTT
CASSLEGGMNTEAFF